A selection of T cell receptor beta chains follows, all from one sample in a study of T cell changes during pregnancy in multiple sclerosis. Data came from immunoSEQ multiplex PCR; TCRdb stores just in-frame clones and leaves some out. The profile shows tens of thousands of clones, around 90% of them singletons. The sample was peripheral blood, taken before pregnancy. Receptors originate from a female donor with multiple sclerosis, enrolled in a pregnancy study. Both conserved end residues are part of each CDR3. A D gene is named only where the DNA matches it firmly. The size entry is marked missing in some rows and otherwise reads once, few, many or a size class.

CDR3 DNA: TGCAGCACCGAGGGACAGTCCGACTCTGGGGCCAACGTCCTGACTTTC
CDR3 protein: CSTEGQSDSGANVLTF
J gene: TRBJ2-6
clone size: .
V gene: TRBV29-1
D gene: TRBD1

CDR3 DNA: TGCGCCAGCAGAATACCGACTAGCGGGAGGGGGGAGACCCAGTACTTC
CDR3 protein: CASRIPTSGRGETQYF
J gene: TRBJ2-5
clone size: once
V gene: TRBV5-1
D gene: TRBD2

CDR3 DNA: TGTGCCAGCAGTTCGGGACACGTCACCTACGAGCAGTACTTC
CDR3 protein: CASSSGHVTYEQYF
J gene: TRBJ2-7
clone size: .
V gene: TRBV28
D gene: .

CDR3 DNA: TGTGCCAGCAGCTACATCCCGGGACAGGCCAATTATGGCTACACCTTC
CDR3 protein: CASSYIPGQANYGYTF
J gene: TRBJ1-2
clone size: .
V gene: TRBV7-2
D gene: TRBD1

CDR3 DNA: TGTGCCAGCAGTGAAGATGGCCCTAACTATGGCTACACCTTC
CDR3 protein: CASSEDGPNYGYTF
J gene: TRBJ1-2
clone size: .
V gene: TRBV2
D gene: .

CDR3 DNA: TGTGCCAGCAGCTTAGACGAGACAGGGGTTCAAGAGACCCAGTACTTC
CDR3 protein: CASSLDETGVQETQYF
J gene: TRBJ2-5
clone size: .
V gene: TRBV7-8
D gene: TRBD1

CDR3 DNA: TGTGCCAGCAGCTTAGTGCCTAGCGGGAGTACGAATACGCAGTATTTT
CDR3 protein: CASSLVPSGSTNTQYF
J gene: TRBJ2-3
clone size: .
V gene: TRBV7-2
D gene: TRBD2

CDR3 DNA: TGTGCCAGCAGCCGGGACAGCACTGAAGCTTTCTTT
CDR3 protein: CASSRDSTEAFF
J gene: TRBJ1-1
clone size: few
V gene: TRBV27
D gene: TRBD1

CDR3 DNA: TGTGCCAGCAGCGGACTGACCCAAGAGACCCAGTACTTC
CDR3 protein: CASSGLTQETQYF
J gene: TRBJ2-5
clone size: .
V gene: TRBV6-1
D gene: .

CDR3 DNA: TGTGCCAGCAGCCGCCCGGGACAGTTATCTGGCTACACCTTC
CDR3 protein: CASSRPGQLSGYTF
J gene: TRBJ1-2
clone size: .
V gene: TRBV6-5
D gene: TRBD1

CDR3 DNA: TGTGCCAGCAGGGAATGGACAGATAGCTCCTACAATGAGCAGTTCTTC
CDR3 protein: CASREWTDSSYNEQFF
J gene: TRBJ2-1
clone size: .
V gene: TRBV6-4
D gene: .

CDR3 DNA: TGTGCCAGCAGGAACCGGGACAGGGGGTCCGAGCAGTACTTC
CDR3 protein: CASRNRDRGSEQYF
J gene: TRBJ2-7
clone size: .
V gene: TRBV27
D gene: TRBD1

CDR3 DNA: TGCGCCAGCAGCCAAGATCAAGTTAGCGGGAGGGCCGGGGAACCTAATGAGCAGTTCTTC
CDR3 protein: CASSQDQVSGRAGEPNEQFF
J gene: TRBJ2-1
clone size: .
V gene: TRBV4-1
D gene: TRBD2

CDR3 DNA: TGTGCCAGCCGGAGACCGGGACAGGGGAACACTGAAGCTTTCTTT
CDR3 protein: CASRRPGQGNTEAFF
J gene: TRBJ1-1
clone size: .
V gene: TRBV6-5
D gene: TRBD1

CDR3 DNA: TGTGCCATCAGCCCGGGACTAGTAAGCGCCGGGGAGCTGTTTTTT
CDR3 protein: CAISPGLVSAGELFF
J gene: TRBJ2-2
clone size: .
V gene: TRBV10-3
D gene: TRBD2

CDR3 DNA: TGTGCCAGCAGCCTGGACAGGGGGTACTATGGCTACACCTTC
CDR3 protein: CASSLDRGYYGYTF
J gene: TRBJ1-2
clone size: .
V gene: TRBV5-4
D gene: TRBD1

CDR3 DNA: TGTGCCAGCATACAGGGGTTGAACACTGAAGCTTTCTTT
CDR3 protein: CASIQGLNTEAFF
J gene: TRBJ1-1
clone size: .
V gene: TRBV2
D gene: TRBD1

CDR3 DNA: TGTGCCTGGAGATGGCGGCTGAACACTGAAGCTTTCTTT
CDR3 protein: CAWRWRLNTEAFF
J gene: TRBJ1-1
clone size: few
V gene: TRBV30
D gene: .

CDR3 DNA: TGTGCCAGCAGCGCCGGGACTAGCGGGGACAATGAGCAGTTCTTC
CDR3 protein: CASSAGTSGDNEQFF
J gene: TRBJ2-1
clone size: few
V gene: TRBV6-4
D gene: TRBD2

CDR3 DNA: TGCGCCAGCAGCTTACCGGAGAACTCCTACGAGCAGTACTTC
CDR3 protein: CASSLPENSYEQYF
J gene: TRBJ2-7
clone size: .
V gene: TRBV5-1
D gene: .

CDR3 DNA: TGTGCCAGTAGTCCGGGAAATACTGGCTACACCTTC
CDR3 protein: CASSPGNTGYTF
J gene: TRBJ1-2
clone size: .
V gene: TRBV19
D gene: .

CDR3 DNA: TGTGCCAGCAGCTTCTCATACGGGGAAGGCGGGGAGCTGTTTTTT
CDR3 protein: CASSFSYGEGGELFF
J gene: TRBJ2-2
clone size: once
V gene: TRBV7-8
D gene: .

CDR3 DNA: TGTGCCAGCAGTTTCCCCCAGGGGTCGTACGAGCAGTACTTC
CDR3 protein: CASSFPQGSYEQYF
J gene: TRBJ2-7
clone size: .
V gene: TRBV28
D gene: .

CDR3 DNA: TGTGCCAGCAGCAGTGGGGAAGGGGATCAGCCCCAGCATTTT
CDR3 protein: CASSSGEGDQPQHF
J gene: TRBJ1-5
clone size: few
V gene: TRBV21-1
D gene: .

CDR3 DNA: TGTGCCAGCAGCGTAGGGGGACAGGGGGCTGATGGCTACACCTTC
CDR3 protein: CASSVGGQGADGYTF
J gene: TRBJ1-2
clone size: .
V gene: TRBV9
D gene: TRBD1

CDR3 DNA: TGTGCCAGCAGGGCGACAGGTCTGAACACTGAAGCCTTCTTT
CDR3 protein: CASRATGLNTEAFF
J gene: TRBJ1-1
clone size: .
V gene: TRBV27
D gene: .

CDR3 DNA: TGCGCCAGCAGCCCAGGGACAGGGTTGGCCGGGGAGCTGTTTTTT
CDR3 protein: CASSPGTGLAGELFF
J gene: TRBJ2-2
clone size: .
V gene: TRBV4-1
D gene: TRBD1

CDR3 DNA: TGTGCCAGCACCCCCAGACCGGAGGGCACTGAAGCTTTCTTT
CDR3 protein: CASTPRPEGTEAFF
J gene: TRBJ1-1
clone size: .
V gene: TRBV27
D gene: .

CDR3 DNA: TGTGCCAGCAGTACCCCGGGACAGGGGAGCTACGAGCAGTACTTC
CDR3 protein: CASSTPGQGSYEQYF
J gene: TRBJ2-7
clone size: .
V gene: TRBV28
D gene: TRBD1

CDR3 DNA: TGTGCCAGCAGTGCTAGCGGGAGCGGTGCCGGGGAGCTGTTTTTT
CDR3 protein: CASSASGSGAGELFF
J gene: TRBJ2-2
clone size: once
V gene: TRBV6-4
D gene: TRBD2

CDR3 DNA: TGTGCCAGCAGTCCGTCAGGCGGGAGGGCCGGGAATACGCAGTATTTT
CDR3 protein: CASSPSGGRAGNTQYF
J gene: TRBJ2-3
clone size: .
V gene: TRBV5-4
D gene: TRBD2

CDR3 DNA: TGTGCCAGCAGTGAACAAGAGAATGAAAAACTGTTTTTT
CDR3 protein: CASSEQENEKLFF
J gene: TRBJ1-4
clone size: .
V gene: TRBV2
D gene: .

CDR3 DNA: TGTGCCAGCCAGGGTACTGGTGGAAACACCATATATTTT
CDR3 protein: CASQGTGGNTIYF
J gene: TRBJ1-3
clone size: .
V gene: TRBV30
D gene: .

CDR3 DNA: TGTGCCAGCACCCTAAGGGGGGGGAACACTGAAGCTTTCTTT
CDR3 protein: CASTLRGGNTEAFF
J gene: TRBJ1-1
clone size: .
V gene: TRBV2
D gene: .

CDR3 DNA: TGTGCCAGCAGCCCAAGTGGCAGCTCTGGGGCCAACGTCCTGACTTTC
CDR3 protein: CASSPSGSSGANVLTF
J gene: TRBJ2-6
clone size: .
V gene: TRBV7-9
D gene: .

CDR3 DNA: TGTGCCAGCAGCTTGGAGTGGAGCTCCTACGAGCAGTACTTC
CDR3 protein: CASSLEWSSYEQYF
J gene: TRBJ2-7
clone size: .
V gene: TRBV5-5
D gene: .

CDR3 DNA: TGTGCCAGCAGCTTAGGCGGCCTCGAGCAGTTCTTC
CDR3 protein: CASSLGGLEQFF
J gene: TRBJ2-1
clone size: .
V gene: TRBV7-2
D gene: .

CDR3 DNA: TGTGCCAGTAGCCCGACGGGACTAGCGGGAACTAGCACAGATACGCAGTATTTT
CDR3 protein: CASSPTGLAGTSTDTQYF
J gene: TRBJ2-3
clone size: .
V gene: TRBV19
D gene: TRBD2

CDR3 DNA: TGTGCCAGCAGTTTCGCCAGCGGGAGCTACGAGCAGTACTTC
CDR3 protein: CASSFASGSYEQYF
J gene: TRBJ2-7
clone size: .
V gene: TRBV27
D gene: TRBD2

CDR3 DNA: TGTGCCACCCAAGCCCACGATACGCAGTATTTT
CDR3 protein: CATQAHDTQYF
J gene: TRBJ2-3
clone size: .
V gene: TRBV19
D gene: .

CDR3 DNA: TGTGCCAGTAGTATAGATCTAGAGTATGGCTACACCTTC
CDR3 protein: CASSIDLEYGYTF
J gene: TRBJ1-2
clone size: .
V gene: TRBV19
D gene: .

CDR3 DNA: TGTGCCAGTAGGGTTGGGGGCAGCGGAGAGACCCAGTACTTC
CDR3 protein: CASRVGGSGETQYF
J gene: TRBJ2-5
clone size: .
V gene: TRBV19
D gene: .

CDR3 DNA: TGCGCCAGCAGCTTGGTGGGGGGGCTTCGCACTGAAGCTTTCTTT
CDR3 protein: CASSLVGGLRTEAFF
J gene: TRBJ1-1
clone size: .
V gene: TRBV5-1
D gene: .

CDR3 DNA: TGTGCCAGCGGCGGACAGGGGTTCGACAATGAGCAGTTCTTC
CDR3 protein: CASGGQGFDNEQFF
J gene: TRBJ2-1
clone size: .
V gene: TRBV27
D gene: TRBD1

CDR3 DNA: TGTGCCAGCGGTGGAGGGTTGCCGGAAGAGACCCAGTACTTC
CDR3 protein: CASGGGLPEETQYF
J gene: TRBJ2-5
clone size: .
V gene: TRBV21-1
D gene: .

CDR3 DNA: TGTGCCAGCAGCCCCGGGACTAGCGGGTACAATGAGCAGTTCTTC
CDR3 protein: CASSPGTSGYNEQFF
J gene: TRBJ2-1
clone size: .
V gene: TRBV5-5
D gene: TRBD2

CDR3 DNA: TGCGCCAGCAGCTTGGAAGGACAGGGGGAAATCGAGCAGTACTTC
CDR3 protein: CASSLEGQGEIEQYF
J gene: TRBJ2-7
clone size: .
V gene: TRBV5-1
D gene: TRBD1

CDR3 DNA: TGCAGCGTCAGTAGCACTAGCACAGATACGCAGTATTTT
CDR3 protein: CSVSSTSTDTQYF
J gene: TRBJ2-3
clone size: .
V gene: TRBV29-1
D gene: .

CDR3 DNA: TGTGCCATCAGTGGGACAGACTCCTACGAGCAGTACTTC
CDR3 protein: CAISGTDSYEQYF
J gene: TRBJ2-7
clone size: few
V gene: TRBV10-3
D gene: .

CDR3 DNA: TGTGCCAGCAGCCGAGGTTCCCTGCTCCTCTACGAGCAGTACTTC
CDR3 protein: CASSRGSLLLYEQYF
J gene: TRBJ2-7
clone size: .
V gene: TRBV11-2
D gene: .

CDR3 DNA: TGTGCCAGCAGTGCCGGACAGGTAGTTGGTTACGAGCAGTACTTC
CDR3 protein: CASSAGQVVGYEQYF
J gene: TRBJ2-7
clone size: .
V gene: TRBV6-1
D gene: TRBD1

CDR3 DNA: TGTGCCAGCAGCCAAAGGAGACCAGGGAGGACGGGCGAGCAGTACTTC
CDR3 protein: CASSQRRPGRTGEQYF
J gene: TRBJ2-7
clone size: .
V gene: TRBV14
D gene: .

CDR3 DNA: TGCGCCAGCAGCCAAGATATAGCGGGAGTCGGGGAGCAGTACTTC
CDR3 protein: CASSQDIAGVGEQYF
J gene: TRBJ2-7
clone size: .
V gene: TRBV4-1
D gene: TRBD2

CDR3 DNA: TGTGCCAGCTCACCGGGAGCAGGGAGGGCTGAAGCTTTCTTT
CDR3 protein: CASSPGAGRAEAFF
J gene: TRBJ1-1
clone size: few
V gene: TRBV18
D gene: .

CDR3 DNA: TGTGCCAGCAGTTTATTGCAGGGCATGAACACTGAAGCTTTCTTT
CDR3 protein: CASSLLQGMNTEAFF
J gene: TRBJ1-1
clone size: .
V gene: TRBV27
D gene: .

CDR3 DNA: TGTGCCAGCTCACTCCAGGAAAGTGATGGCTACACCTTC
CDR3 protein: CASSLQESDGYTF
J gene: TRBJ1-2
clone size: .
V gene: TRBV18
D gene: .

CDR3 DNA: TGTGCCAGCAGTTACTCGAGGACAGGGAACTATGGCTACACCTTC
CDR3 protein: CASSYSRTGNYGYTF
J gene: TRBJ1-2
clone size: once
V gene: TRBV6-5
D gene: TRBD1

CDR3 DNA: TGTGCCAGCAGCGACGGACAGGGATACTTTGGCTACACCTTC
CDR3 protein: CASSDGQGYFGYTF
J gene: TRBJ1-2
clone size: .
V gene: TRBV7-2
D gene: TRBD1

CDR3 DNA: TGTGCCAGCTCACCGGGACTAGCGGGAGCCGCGGGGGAGCAGTACTTC
CDR3 protein: CASSPGLAGAAGEQYF
J gene: TRBJ2-7
clone size: .
V gene: TRBV18
D gene: TRBD2

CDR3 DNA: TGTGCCAGCAGTTCCGCTTCGGGACAAGCTAGCACAGATACGCAGTATTTT
CDR3 protein: CASSSASGQASTDTQYF
J gene: TRBJ2-3
clone size: .
V gene: TRBV25-1
D gene: .